The clone carrying this T cell receptor (beta chain) was recorded at least ten times. The antigen is undetermined. The CDR3 extends over 16 amino acids. Germline lookup yields CDR1 SGHTA and CDR2 FQGNSA. Trimming took 2 bases from V and 1 from J, leaving 11 bases between them. TCRdb passed the reads through MiXCR, listing each CDR3 protein once. The data show fewer than 1,000,000 distinct CDR3 sequences, with 31% seen just once and roughly an eighth held by the top ten. These data belong to a study of T cell repertoires in cytomegalovirus infection. The sequence was obtained from a human donor in good health (CMV status not recorded). Some clones in this sample may be carry-over from other donors' samples. The sequencing used cultured CD8+ T cells from PBMCs, collected from culture after CMV antigen stimulation. V and J are TRBV7-2 and TRBJ2-2, with D possibly being TRBD2 (6 bases). The CDR3 is CASSLIGTLNTGELFF. The CDR3 bases are TGTGCCAGCAGCTTAATTGGGACTTTGAACACCGGGGAGCTGTTTTTT.